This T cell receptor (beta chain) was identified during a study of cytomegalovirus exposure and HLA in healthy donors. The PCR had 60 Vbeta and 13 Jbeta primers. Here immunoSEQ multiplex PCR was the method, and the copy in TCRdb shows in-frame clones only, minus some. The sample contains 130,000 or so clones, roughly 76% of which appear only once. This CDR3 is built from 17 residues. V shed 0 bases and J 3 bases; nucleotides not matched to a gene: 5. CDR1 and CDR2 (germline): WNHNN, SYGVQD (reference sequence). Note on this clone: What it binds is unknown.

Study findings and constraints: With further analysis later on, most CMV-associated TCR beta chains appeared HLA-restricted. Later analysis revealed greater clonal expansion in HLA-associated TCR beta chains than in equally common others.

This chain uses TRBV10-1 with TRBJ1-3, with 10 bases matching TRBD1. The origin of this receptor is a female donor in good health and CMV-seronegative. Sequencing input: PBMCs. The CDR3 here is CASSESRQGALGNTIYF. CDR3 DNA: TGCGCCAGCAGTGAGTCCCGACAGGGGGCTCTTGGAAACACCATATATTTT.